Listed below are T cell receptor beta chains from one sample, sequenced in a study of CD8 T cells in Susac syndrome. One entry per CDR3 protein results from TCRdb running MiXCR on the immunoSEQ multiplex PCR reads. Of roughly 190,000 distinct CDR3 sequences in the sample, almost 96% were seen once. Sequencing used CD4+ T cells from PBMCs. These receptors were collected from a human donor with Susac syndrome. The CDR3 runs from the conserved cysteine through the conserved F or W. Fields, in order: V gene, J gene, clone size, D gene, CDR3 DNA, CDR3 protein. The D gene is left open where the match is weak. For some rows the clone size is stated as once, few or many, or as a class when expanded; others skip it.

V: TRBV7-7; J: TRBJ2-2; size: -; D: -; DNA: TGTGCCAGCAGCTTAGCACAGGGTATCGCCGGGGAGCTGTTTTTT; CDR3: CASSLAQGIAGELFF
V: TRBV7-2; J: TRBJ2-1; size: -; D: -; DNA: TGTGCCAGCAGCTTACCGCCGGCCGCTCCGGGGCAGTTCTTC; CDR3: CASSLPPAAPGQFF
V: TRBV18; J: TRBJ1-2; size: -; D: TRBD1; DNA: TGTGCCAGCTCACCCCGGACAGGGGAAGAAGGAGGCTACACCTTC; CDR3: CASSPRTGEEGGYTF
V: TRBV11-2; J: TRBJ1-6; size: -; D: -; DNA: TGTGCCAGCAGCTTAGAGTGGGCTTCACCCCTCCACTTT; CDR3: CASSLEWASPLHF
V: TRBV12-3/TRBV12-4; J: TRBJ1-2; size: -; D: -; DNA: TGTGCCAGCAGTCTTGCTCAGGGTCGATATGGCTACACCTTC; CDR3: CASSLAQGRYGYTF
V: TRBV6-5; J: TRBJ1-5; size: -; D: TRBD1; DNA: TGTGCCAGCAAGGGGGCTTTAGGTCAGCCCCAGCATTTT; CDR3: CASKGALGQPQHF
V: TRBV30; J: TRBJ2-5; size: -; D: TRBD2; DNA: TGTGCCTGGAGTGTAGGACTAGCGAGAGAGACCCAGTACTTC; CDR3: CAWSVGLARETQYF
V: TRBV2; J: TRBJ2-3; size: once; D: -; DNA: TGTGCCAGCAGTGTAACTAGCTCAAACACAGATACGCAGTATTTT; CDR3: CASSVTSSNTDTQYF
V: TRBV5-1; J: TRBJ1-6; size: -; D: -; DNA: TGCGCCAGCAGCCCCCTAGGGGGGGAGAACCCATCCCTCCACTTT; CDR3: CASSPLGGENPSLHF
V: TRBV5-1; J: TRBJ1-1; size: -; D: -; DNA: TGCGCCAGCAGCGGCTCGGGACTGCCCATAGCTTTCTTT; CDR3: CASSGSGLPIAFF
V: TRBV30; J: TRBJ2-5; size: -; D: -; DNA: TGTGCCTGGAGTCGACTTTTGGAGACCCAGTACTTC; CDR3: CAWSRLLETQYF
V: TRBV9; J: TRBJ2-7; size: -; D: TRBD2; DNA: TGTGCCAGCAGCCCCGCCGGGACTAAAGGTCCCGAGCAGTACTTC; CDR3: CASSPAGTKGPEQYF
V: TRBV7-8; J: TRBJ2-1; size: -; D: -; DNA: TGTGCCAGCAGTTTAAGGCAGGGTGGCCACAATGAGCAGTTCTTC; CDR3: CASSLRQGGHNEQFF
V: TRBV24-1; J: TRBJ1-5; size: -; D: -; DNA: TGTGCCACCAGTGAGGACAGTAGCAATCAGCCCCAGCATTTT; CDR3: CATSEDSSNQPQHF
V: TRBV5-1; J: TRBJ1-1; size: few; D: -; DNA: TGTGCCAGTAGCCAGGGTTTGAACACTGAAGCTTTCTTT; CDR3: CASSQGLNTEAFF
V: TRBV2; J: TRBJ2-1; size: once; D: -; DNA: TGTGCCAGCAGTGAATCCGCCCGGGGGCCTGAGCAGTTCTTC; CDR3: CASSESARGPEQFF
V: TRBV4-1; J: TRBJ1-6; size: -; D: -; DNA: TGCGCCAGCAGCCAAGTATGGACAGTTTTAGCACCCCTCCACTTT; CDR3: CASSQVWTVLAPLHF
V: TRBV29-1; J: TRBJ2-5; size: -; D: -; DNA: TGCAGCGTTGAAGATCGGAGGGGAGAGACCCAGTACTTC; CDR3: CSVEDRRGETQYF
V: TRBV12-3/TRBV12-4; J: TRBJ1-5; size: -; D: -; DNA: TGTGCCAGCAGCCCCAGCGGGGGACTCAATCAGCCCCAGCATTTT; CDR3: CASSPSGGLNQPQHF
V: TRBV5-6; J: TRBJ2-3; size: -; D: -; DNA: TGTGCCAGCAGCTTGGTCGACTCTCCCACAGATACGCAGTATTTT; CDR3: CASSLVDSPTDTQYF
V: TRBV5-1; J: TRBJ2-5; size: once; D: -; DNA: TGCGCCAGCAGCTCAAACAGGGGAGGAGAGACCCAGTACTTC; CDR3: CASSSNRGGETQYF
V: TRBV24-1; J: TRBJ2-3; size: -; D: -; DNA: TGTGCCACCAGTGACAAGACAAGCACAGATACGCAGTATTTT; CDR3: CATSDKTSTDTQYF
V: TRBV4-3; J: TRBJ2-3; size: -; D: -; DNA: TGCGCCAGCAGCCAAGATCCCGGACCAAGCGATACGCAGTATTTT; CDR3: CASSQDPGPSDTQYF
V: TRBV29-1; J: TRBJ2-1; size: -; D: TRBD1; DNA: TGCAGCGTTAGATCTACAGGGGGCAGTGAGCAGTTCTTC; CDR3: CSVRSTGGSEQFF
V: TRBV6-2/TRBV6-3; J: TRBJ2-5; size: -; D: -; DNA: TGTGCCAGCAGTTCCCCCCCCCGCGGCCTTCGGACTACCCACGGGGAGACCCAGTACTTC; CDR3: CASSSPPRGLRTTHGETQYF
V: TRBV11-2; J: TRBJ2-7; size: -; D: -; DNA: TGTGCCAGCAGCTTAGTCGGAGGAGGGCACTCCTACGAGCAGTACTTC; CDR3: CASSLVGGGHSYEQYF
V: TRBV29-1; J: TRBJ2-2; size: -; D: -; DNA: TGCAGCCCCGCGGACCCCCCGGGACCGACTTCTTACACCGGGGAGCTGTTTTTT; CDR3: CSPADPPGPTSYTGELFF
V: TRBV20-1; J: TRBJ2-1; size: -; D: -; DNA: TGCAGTGCTAGAGTACCGGGCCGGGATGAGCAGTTCTTC; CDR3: CSARVPGRDEQFF
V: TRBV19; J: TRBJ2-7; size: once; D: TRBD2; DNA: TGTGCCAGTAGTACGGCGGGGGATGCCTACGAGCAGTACTTC; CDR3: CASSTAGDAYEQYF
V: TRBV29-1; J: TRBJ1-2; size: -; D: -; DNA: TGCAGCGTGAGGCCGGTGGGCGGCTATGGCTACACCTTC; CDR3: CSVRPVGGYGYTF
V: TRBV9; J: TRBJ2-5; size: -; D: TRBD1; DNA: TGTGCCAGCAGCGTAGCTGGGACAGGGGAGACCCAGTACTTC; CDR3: CASSVAGTGETQYF
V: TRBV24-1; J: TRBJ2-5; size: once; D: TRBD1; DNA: TGTGCCACCAGTGACATCCGGGACAGCCAAGAGACCCAGTACTTC; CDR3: CATSDIRDSQETQYF
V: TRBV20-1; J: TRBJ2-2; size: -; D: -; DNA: TGCAGTGCTAGAACGGGGCAGATCACCGCGAACACCGGGGAGCTGTTTTTT; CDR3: CSARTGQITANTGELFF
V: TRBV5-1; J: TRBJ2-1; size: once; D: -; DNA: TGCGCCAGCAGCCCTACCGTAGGGGGGGAGCAGTTCTTC; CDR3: CASSPTVGGEQFF
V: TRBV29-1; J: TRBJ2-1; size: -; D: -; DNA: TGCAGCGTAGCGATTGGAGGCTCCTACAATGAGCAGTTCTTC; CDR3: CSVAIGGSYNEQFF
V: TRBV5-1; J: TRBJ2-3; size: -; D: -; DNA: TGCGCCAGCAGCCCGGAGGGGGACACAGATACGCAGTATTTT; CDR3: CASSPEGDTDTQYF